The 26 T cell receptor beta chains below were found in one sample sequenced in a study of shared clonotypes between healthy human individuals. The data were produced by immunoSEQ multiplex PCR, yet TCRdb's version contains in-frame clones alone and is incomplete. The sample records about 1,500,000 clones, roughly 96% being singletons. Sequenced: naive CD4+ T cells sorted from blood. Described subset: CD45RA+ positively selected. Receptor source: a young man in good health.

The chain combines TRBV5-1 with TRBJ2-1; D is possibly TRBD2 (5 bases). Trimming left V 1 base short and J 0 bases short, with 11 bases between. This CDR3 spans 16 amino acids. CDR1 is SGHRS, CDR2 YFSETQ, per germline. Written as DNA, the CDR3 is TGCGCCAGCAGCTTGAAGCTAGCAGGCTCCTACAATGAGCAGTTCTTC. Translating it yields CASSLKLAGSYNEQFF.

The V call is TRBV5-1, the J call TRBJ1-4, with D unclear. Germline V lookup: CDR1 SGHRS, CDR2 YFSETQ. Trimming stripped 2 bases from V and 5 bases from J, with 7 bases between. The CDR3 length is 13 residues. CDR3 residues: CASSFGQNEKLFF. CDR3 in DNA: TGCGCCAGCAGCTTTGGGCAAAATGAAAAACTGTTTTTT.

The chain has TRBV4-3 and TRBJ1-4, with 8 bases that match TRBD1. Germline lookup yields CDR1 LGHNA and CDR2 YSLEER. The trim removed 0 bases at V and 8 bases at J, leaving 8 bases unmatched. CDR3 length: 16 amino acids. The CDR3 loop reads CASSQDGGQVNEKLFF. CDR3 DNA sequence: TGCGCCAGCAGCCAAGATGGGGGACAGGTGAACGAAAAACTGTTTTTT.

In the case of this clone: Other DNA sequences of this sample code for an identical CDR3. The chain is built from TRBV5-1 and TRBJ2-2; D is unclear. Germline CDR1 reads SGHRS; CDR2 reads YFSETQ. This CDR3 has 13 residues. Trimming left V 0 bases short and J 5 bases short, with 5 bases between. The DNA of the CDR3 is TGCGCCAGCAGCTTGGGGGATACCGGGGAGCTGTTTTTT. Protein sequence: CASSLGDTGELFF.

This chain links TRBV7-9 with TRBJ2-5; D not resolved. V gave up 5 bases and J gave up 5 bases, with 6 bases separating them. The CDR3 extends over 11 amino acids. The germline V gene has CDR1 SEHNR and CDR2 FQNEAQ (reference sequence). The CDR3 bases are TGTGCCAGCAGCCCTGTGGAGACCCAGTACTTC. This codes for CASSPVETQYF.

This chain connects TRBV5-5 to TRBJ1-2; D not resolved. Germline V CDR1 and CDR2: SGHKS, YYEKEE (reference sequence). The V and J ends lost 4 bases and 2 bases respectively, with 9 bases between them. There are 13 residues in the CDR3. The CDR3 loop is CASSPGINYGYTF. In DNA, the CDR3 is TGTGCCAGCAGCCCCGGGATCAACTATGGCTACACCTTC. The variable domain in full, completed from reference TRBV5-5 and TRBJ1-2, reads DAGVTQSPTHLIKTRGQQVTLRCSPISGHKSVSWYQQVLGQGPQFIFQYYEKEERGRGNFPDRFSARQFPNYSSELNVNALLLGDSALYLCASSPGINYGYTFGSGTRLTVV.

This chain connects TRBV7-8 to TRBJ2-1; no definite D call. This CDR3 is 15 amino acids long. The germline V gene encodes CDR1 SGHVS and CDR2 FQNEAQ. Trimming removed 5 bases at V and 1 base at J, with 12 bases between. The DNA of the CDR3 is TGTGCCAGCAGCATAGGTAGAGTTTCCTACAATGAGCAGTTCTTC. Its translation is CASSIGRVSYNEQFF.

V is TRBV2 and J is TRBJ2-7, with D tentatively TRBD2 (6 bases). The CDR3 has 15 residues. V dropped 3 bases and J dropped 2 bases, with 14 bases sitting between them. CDR1 SNHLY and CDR2 FYNNEI come from the germline V gene. The CDR3 is CASSEGLPATYEQYF. The DNA of the CDR3 is TGTGCCAGCAGTGAGGGACTCCCAGCCACCTACGAGCAGTACTTC.

The chain is built from TRBV4-3 and TRBJ2-3, with D perhaps TRBD2 (6 bases). This CDR3 has 15 amino acids. V lost 6 bases and J lost 0, with 13 bases in between. The germline V gene encodes CDR1 LGHNA and CDR2 YSLEER. The CDR3 loop reads CASRASGLSTDTQYF. CDR3 DNA: TGCGCCAGCAGAGCGAGCGGGTTAAGCACAGATACGCAGTATTTT.

The gene calls are TRBV2 and TRBJ1-2; D is perhaps TRBD1 (6 bases). The CDR3 has 12 residues. CDR1 and CDR2 (germline): SNHLY, FYNNEI. Trimming removed 4 bases from V and 9 bases from J, with 12 bases in between. DNA of the CDR3: TGTGCCAGCAGTGTTCTACAGGGTAGCTACACCTTC. It codes for CASSVLQGSYTF.

This chain links TRBV6-6 with TRBJ1-4; TRBD1 matches 8 bases. CDR3 length equals 16 residues. Germline trimming cut 4 bases from V and 7 bases from J; bases unmatched to any gene: 11. Germline-derived CDR1 and CDR2 are MNHNY and SVGAGI (reference sequence). CDR3 loop: CASSSPTGDLGEKLFF. The CDR3 DNA is TGTGCCAGCAGTTCGCCGACAGGGGATCTCGGTGAAAAACTGTTTTTT.

The rearrangement joins TRBV28 to TRBJ2-3; 7 positions agree with TRBD1. Germline CDR1 is MDHEN and CDR2 is SYDVKM. The CDR3 is 15 amino acids. The V gene end was trimmed by 6 bases and the J gene end by 4 bases; junction bases not matched to a gene: 10. The CDR3 spells CASSPGGVVADTQYF. CDR3 sequence (DNA): TGTGCCAGCAGCCCAGGGGGAGTAGTCGCAGATACGCAGTATTTT.

The gene calls are TRBV9 and TRBJ2-2; D uncertain. The CDR3 has 13 amino acids. Trimming left V 7 bases short and J 0 bases short, with 7 bases between. The germline V gene has CDR1 SGDLS and CDR2 YYNGEE. CDR3 loop: CASLEANTGELFF. The CDR3, as DNA: TGTGCCAGCTTGGAAGCGAACACCGGGGAGCTGTTTTTT.

The chain employs TRBV19 and TRBJ2-5; D is ambiguous. The CDR3 totals 12 residues. CDR1 LNHDA and CDR2 SQIVND come from the germline V gene (reference sequence). V was trimmed by 4 bases and J by 2 bases, leaving 5 bases between them. This chain's CDR3 is CASSTRQETQYF. The CDR3 DNA sequence: TGTGCCAGTAGTACCCGTCAAGAGACCCAGTACTTC.

The chain links TRBV7-8 to TRBJ2-3, with D tentatively TRBD1 (5 bases). The CDR3 has 15 amino acids. Trimming stripped 5 bases from V and 8 bases from J, with 20 bases between. Germline V gene sequence: CDR1 SGHVS, CDR2 FQNEAQ. The CDR3 region has the DNA TGTGCCAGCAGCCTTGGGCAGGGTGGAAGGGCTACGCAGTATTTT. Translated, it gives CASSLGQGGRATQYF.

This chain's CDR3 is CASSKAPYRLQGAGGSYGEQFF. The DNA of the CDR3 is TGTGCCAGCAGCAAAGCGCCTTATCGGTTACAGGGGGCGGGAGGGTCTTATGGTGAGCAGTTCTTC. The rearrangement joins TRBV21-1 to TRBJ2-1. TRBV21-1 is annotated as a pseudogene. The CDR3 contains 22 residues.

The chain links TRBV7-2 to TRBJ2-2; 10 bases map to TRBD2. CDR3 length: 18 amino acids. Germline V gene sequence: CDR1 SGHTA, CDR2 FQGNSA. Trimming removed 3 bases from V and 4 bases from J; junction bases left unmatched: 11. Here the CDR3 reads CASSFGLAATMGTGELFF. In nucleotides, the CDR3 is TGTGCCAGCAGCTTCGGACTAGCGGCCACCATGGGCACCGGGGAGCTGTTTTTT. The full variable domain, its missing parts supplied by reference TRBV7-2 and TRBJ2-2, is GAGVSQSPSNKVTEKGKDVELRCDPISGHTALYWYRQSLGQGLEFLIYFQGNSAPDKSGLPSDRFSAERTGGSVSTLTIQRTQQEDSAVYLCASSFGLAATMGTGELFFGEGSRLTVL.

On this clone: At the DNA level, this CDR3 is encoded by other sequences in the same sample as well. The chain recombines TRBV28 with TRBJ1-3; D call uncertain. Germline V gene sequence: CDR1 MDHEN, CDR2 SYDVKM. The CDR3 contains 12 residues. V lost 3 bases and J 4 bases, leaving 4 bases between the germline ends. Here the CDR3 DNA reads TGTGCCAGCAGTTTGCGGGGAAACACCATATATTTT. It codes for CASSLRGNTIYF. Based on the CDR3 plus reference TRBV28 and TRBJ1-3, the full variable domain is DVKVTQSSRYLVKRTGEKVFLECVQDMDHENMFWYRQDPGLGLRLIYFSYDVKMKEKGDIPEGYSVSREKKERFSLILESASTNQTSMYLCASSLRGNTIYFGEGSWLTVV.

V usage is TRBV7-9 and J usage is TRBJ1-3; D is unresolved. With 5 bases removed from V and 3 bases from J, the gap between germline ends came to 11 bases. Germline V CDR1 and CDR2: SEHNR, FQNEAQ (reference sequence). This CDR3 spans 14 amino acids. CDR3 sequence: CASSQGGLGNTIYF. In DNA, the CDR3 is TGTGCCAGCAGCCAAGGAGGGCTTGGAAACACCATATATTTT.

The V call is TRBV7-8, the J call TRBJ2-1; TRBD2 might be the D (6 bases). Germline CDR1 SGHVS, CDR2 FQNEAQ. CDR3 length equals 15 residues. V was pared by 8 bases and J by 0 bases, with 14 bases between. For the CDR3, the DNA is TGTGCCAGCTTCTCTGGGAGGAGCTCCTACAATGAGCAGTTCTTC. Residues: CASFSGRSSYNEQFF.

The chain has TRBV29-1 and TRBJ1-3, with D tentatively TRBD1 (6 bases). The ends were cut back, 4 bases at V and 0 bases at J, with 10 bases in the middle. Germline V gene sequence: CDR1 SQVTM, CDR2 ANQGSEA. The CDR3 is made up of 14 amino acids. CDR3 sequence reads: CSVGRGHSGNTIYF. CDR3 coding DNA: TGCAGCGTTGGTCGGGGGCACTCTGGAAACACCATATATTTT.

J is TRBJ2-2 and V is TRBV6-5; TRBD2 is a possible D gene (5 bases). This CDR3 contains 15 residues. The germline gives CDR1 MNHEY, CDR2 SVGAGI. The ends were cut back, 0 bases at V and 2 bases at J, with 7 bases in the middle. CDR3: CASSYSEVNTGELFF. CDR3 DNA sequence: TGTGCCAGCAGTTACTCGGAGGTTAACACCGGGGAGCTGTTTTTT.

This sequence joins TRBV10-3 and TRBJ1-4; the D gene is possibly TRBD1 (6 bases). This CDR3 is built from 13 residues. The V and J ends lost 8 bases and 13 bases respectively, with 20 bases between them. Germline V CDR1 and CDR2: ENHRY, SYGVKD. CDR3: CAIGAGGEGVLFF. CDR3 coding DNA: TGTGCCATCGGGGCCGGGGGCGAAGGGGTACTGTTTTTT.

The chain carries TRBV29-1 and TRBJ2-5; TRBD2 agrees at 9 bases. The CDR3 spans 13 residues. The ends lost 4 bases at V and 4 bases at J; junction bases unmatched: 4. Germline V gene sequence: CDR1 SQVTM, CDR2 ANQGSEA. CDR3 loop: CSVAWREGETQYF. CDR3 DNA: TGCAGCGTTGCTTGGCGGGAGGGAGAGACCCAGTACTTC.

The chain recombines TRBV11-1 with TRBJ2-3; D is undetermined. The CDR3 is 12 amino acids. CDR1 and CDR2 from the germline V gene are SGHAT and FQDESV (reference sequence). The V end lost 1 base, the J end lost 5 bases, and 4 bases lay between the germline ends. The CDR3 nucleotides are TGTGCCAGCAGCTTAGGTGGAGATACGCAGTATTTT. Translated, it gives CASSLGGDTQYF.

The rearrangement joins TRBV9 to TRBJ2-1; D not resolved. The CDR3 covers 13 residues. Germline V CDR1 and CDR2: SGDLS, YYNGEE. V was clipped by 3 bases and J by 5 bases, with 9 bases between them. CDR3: CASSARRDNEQFF. In DNA, the CDR3 is TGTGCCAGCAGCGCCCGTAGGGACAATGAGCAGTTCTTC. The complete variable domain, with remaining parts taken from reference TRBV9 and TRBJ2-1, reads DSGVTQTPKHLITATGQRVTLRCSPRSGDLSVYWYQQSLDQGLQFLIQYYNGEERAKGNILERFSAQQFPDLHSELNLSSLELGDSALYFCASSARRDNEQFFGPGTRLTVL.